The 18 T cell receptor beta chains presented below share a single source sample, sequenced in a study of cytomegalovirus exposure and HLA in healthy donors. The PCR employed 60 Vbeta primers together with 13 Jbeta primers. Method: immunoSEQ multiplex PCR; TCRdb's copy keeps in-frame clones and lacks some. The sample shows 200,000 to 250,000 clones, roughly 80% of them seen only once. Sequencing was performed on PBMCs. Receptor source: a woman aged 40 to 55 in good health and CMV-seronegative.

The chain is built from TRBV5-1 and TRBJ2-7; D is possibly TRBD2 (6 bases). The CDR3 has 13 residues. Germline assignment: CDR1 SGHRS and CDR2 YFSETQ. V was trimmed by 0 bases and J by 6 bases, leaving 10 bases between them. In DNA, the CDR3 is TGCGCCAGCAGCTTGGACTTCGGGGGCGAGCAGTACTTC. Protein sequence: CASSLDFGGEQYF.

V is TRBV4-1 and J is TRBJ2-7, with TRBD2 matching 10 bases. The CDR3 contains 18 residues. Trimming took 1 base from V and 1 from J; bases not matched to a gene: 10. CDR1 is MGHRA and CDR2 is YSYEKL in the germline V gene. CDR3 region: CASSQAEASGGSSYEQYF. The CDR3 DNA is TGCGCCAGCAGCCAAGCCGAGGCTAGCGGGGGTTCTTCCTACGAGCAGTACTTC.

This chain joins TRBV5-1 and TRBJ2-5; 9 bases match TRBD1. V was pared by 4 bases and J by 2 bases, with 6 bases of the junction left unmatched. Germline lookup yields CDR1 SGHRS and CDR2 YFSETQ. The CDR3 sequence is 15 residues long. The CDR3 protein is CASSPLDRGQETQYF. The CDR3 DNA sequence: TGCGCCAGCAGCCCACTGGACAGGGGACAAGAGACCCAGTACTTC.

This clone was seen only a few times. This sequence joins TRBV30 and TRBJ1-4; unclear D gene. The CDR3 runs 15 residues. With 5 bases removed from V and 7 bases from J, the gap between germline ends came to 20 bases. Germline CDR1 is GTSNPN and CDR2 is SVGIG (reference sequence). The CDR3, as DNA: TGTGCCTGGTCGAACACTAGAGGTTTGGGTGAAAAACTGTTTTTT. Protein product: CAWSNTRGLGEKLFF.

The rearrangement links TRBV4-2 to TRBJ2-1; D may be TRBD2 (6 bases). The germline V gene has CDR1 LGHNA and CDR2 YNFKEQ. Trimming pared 3 bases from V and 0 bases from J, leaving 12 bases between. This CDR3 comprises 16 residues. The DNA of the CDR3 is TGTGCCAGCAGCCAGGGGGACTTTAGCTCCTACAATGAGCAGTTCTTC. It specifies CASSQGDFSSYNEQFF.

V usage is TRBV2 and J usage is TRBJ2-1; D perhaps matches TRBD2 (6 bases). This CDR3 has 13 residues. Trimming pared 6 bases from V and 10 bases from J, leaving 16 bases between. Germline V gene data show CDR1 as SNHLY and CDR2 as FYNNEI. CDR3: CASSGGGAGEQFF. The CDR3 DNA sequence: TGTGCCAGCAGCGGGGGTGGGGCGGGGGAGCAGTTCTTC.

The V call is TRBV7-9, the J call TRBJ2-1; the D is unclear. CDR3 length equals 13 residues. Germline assignment: CDR1 SEHNR and CDR2 FQNEAQ (reference sequence). Trimming shortened V by 1 base and J by 4 bases, and 5 bases separated the two germline ends. CDR3 bases: TGTGCCAGCAGCTTAGACCTATACAATGAGCAGTTCTTC. As protein: CASSLDLYNEQFF. Looking up the rest from reference TRBV7-9 and TRBJ2-1 gives the full variable domain: DTGVSQNPRHKITKRGQNVTFRCDPISEHNRLYWYRQTLGQGPEFLTYFQNEAQLEKSRLLSDRFSAERPKGSFSTLEIQRTEQGDSAMYLCASSLDLYNEQFFGPGTRLTVL.

The chain is built from TRBV6-5 and TRBJ1-2; 7 bases match TRBD1. Germline V CDR1 and CDR2: MNHEY, SVGAGI. Trimming removed 8 bases from V and 6 bases from J; junction bases left unmatched: 12. The length of the CDR3 is 14 residues. The chain's CDR3 is CASGPPGGGNGYTF. Here the CDR3 DNA reads TGTGCCAGCGGACCCCCAGGAGGGGGCAATGGCTACACCTTC.

The CDR3 loop is CASSQSLQGASTEAFF. Written as DNA, the CDR3 is TGCGCCAGCAGTCAATCCCTACAGGGGGCGAGCACTGAAGCTTTCTTT. This sequence joins TRBV23-1 and TRBJ1-1, with 9 bases that match TRBD1. TRBV23-1 is given ORF status, its function remaining uncertain. V was pared by 0 bases and J by 4 bases, with 6 bases of the junction left unmatched. There are 16 residues in the CDR3.

J is TRBJ1-6 and V is TRBV25-1, with a possible D match to TRBD1 (5 bases). This CDR3 comprises 15 residues. The germline CDR1 and CDR2 sequences are MGHDK and SYGVNS. V lost 2 bases and J lost 8, with 13 bases in between. The CDR3 region has the DNA TGTGCCAGCAGTGAAGCGGGACTGGGTGATTCACCCCTCCACTTT. Protein product: CASSEAGLGDSPLHF.

This rearrangement joins TRBV7-3 to TRBJ2-1; D is undetermined. V was shortened by 5 bases and J by 6 bases, with 5 bases between the two germline ends. Germline CDR1 SGHTA, CDR2 FQGTGA. This CDR3 contains 11 residues. The CDR3 DNA reads as TGTGCCAGCAGCCAGGCCAATGAGCAGTTCTTC. The encoded protein is CASSQANEQFF.

The chain carries TRBV27 and TRBJ1-1; 7 bases align to TRBD1. The CDR3 consists of 17 residues. The germline V gene has CDR1 MNHEY and CDR2 SMNVEV (reference sequence). After removal of 3 bases from V and 0 bases from J, the junction contained 10 bases not matched to a gene. CDR3: CASSFLGTVQMNTEAFF. DNA for the CDR3: TGTGCCAGCAGTTTCTTGGGGACAGTACAAATGAACACTGAAGCTTTCTTT.

Concerning this clone: This CDR3 is also generated by other DNA sequences in the sample. V gene TRBV27 combines with J gene TRBJ2-7, with D possibly matching TRBD1 (7 bases). The V end was cut by 2 bases, the J end by 5 bases, with 10 bases between. CDR1 and CDR2 (germline): MNHEY, SMNVEV (reference sequence). The CDR3 covers 13 residues. The CDR3 DNA is TGTGCCAGCAGTTTACAGGGGGGCCACGAGCAGTACTTC. Protein product: CASSLQGGHEQYF.

J is TRBJ1-1 and V is TRBV6-5; a possible D gene is TRBD1 (6 bases). Trimming shortened V by 6 bases and J by 10 bases, and 15 bases separated the two germline ends. The germline V gene encodes CDR1 MNHEY and CDR2 SVGAGI. This CDR3 contains 12 residues. The CDR3 spells CASSRAGERAFF. The CDR3 nucleotides are TGTGCCAGCAGCAGAGCAGGGGAGAGAGCTTTCTTT.

In this sample, this clone turned up a few times. The V and J genes are TRBV5-4 and TRBJ2-7, with D perhaps matching TRBD2 (6 bases). Looked up from germline, CDR1 is SGHNT and CDR2 is YYREEE (reference sequence). Trimming left V 7 bases short and J 0 bases short, with 14 bases between. The CDR3 is 14 residues long. The CDR3 nucleotides read TGTGCCAGCCGGGACTCGCAGAGCTCCTACGAGCAGTACTTC. Encoded protein: CASRDSQSSYEQYF.

This clone turned up a few times. The rearrangement uses TRBV4-1 and TRBJ1-1; TRBD1 is a possible D gene (6 bases). Germline V gene lookup returns CDR1 MGHRA and CDR2 YSYEKL. The CDR3 contains 19 residues. Trimming took 1 base from V and 0 from J, leaving 21 bases between them. CDR3 region: CASSQVRGFRSAMNTEAFF. DNA of the CDR3: TGCGCCAGCAGCCAAGTCAGGGGTTTTCGTAGCGCCATGAACACTGAAGCTTTCTTT.

The V call is TRBV4-1, the J call TRBJ1-5; no reliable D call. V lost 0 bases and J 0 bases, leaving 12 bases between the germline ends. The CDR3 length is 17 residues. CDR1 and CDR2 from the germline V gene are MGHRA and YSYEKL. The CDR3 is CASSQDEPGGSNQPQHF. In DNA, the CDR3 is TGCGCCAGCAGCCAAGATGAGCCAGGAGGTAGCAATCAGCCCCAGCATTTT.

This clone has only one observation. The chain uses TRBV5-1 and TRBJ2-3; D not certain. CDR1 SGHRS and CDR2 YFSETQ come from the germline V gene. Trimming left V 1 base short and J 0 bases short, with 9 bases between. This CDR3 has 15 amino acids. Written as DNA, the CDR3 is TGCGCCAGCAGCTTGATTGGCGGCAGCACAGATACGCAGTATTTT. Translated: CASSLIGGSTDTQYF.